This entry lists 2 T cell receptor beta chains sequenced from one sample in a study of blood T cell repertoires in COVID-19 (dated by TCRdb to 2020 to 2021). Receptor libraries were prepared by the immunoSEQ multiplex PCR assay. TCRdb obtained this table from immuneACCESS and retained in-frame rearrangements with V and J assigned. These tables miss some clones; where compared with another copy, unresolved V genes account for less than half of the shortfall, and the remainder is unexplained. The sample data list about 190,000 clones, and 86% of these were observed just once. The biggest ten clones account for about 22% of the sample. Sequencing was performed on PBMCs or T cells enriched from blood (not recorded which). These receptors originate from a woman in her thirties or forties in a cohort exposed to, infected with or recovered from COVID-19 (not recorded which).

The gene calls are TRBV5-1 and TRBJ2-7; 8 bases align to TRBD1. The V and J ends lost 0 bases and 11 bases, in that order; junction bases with no gene match: 13. The CDR3 is 15 amino acids. The germline gives CDR1 SGHRS, CDR2 YFSETQ. This CDR3 reads CASSLGPGTGPKEYF. The CDR3 DNA reads TGCGCCAGCAGCTTGGGCCCCGGGACAGGACCCAAGGAGTACTTC.

The rearrangement uses TRBV27 and TRBJ2-7; TRBD1 agrees at 10 bases. The ends lost 4 bases at V and 4 bases at J; junction bases unmatched: 4. The CDR3 sequence is 14 residues long. In germline, CDR1 is MNHEY, CDR2 SMNVEV (reference sequence). CDR3 nucleotide sequence: TGTGCCAGCAGTTCTGACAGGGGGCTTTACGAGCAGTACTTC. Translating it yields CASSSDRGLYEQYF.